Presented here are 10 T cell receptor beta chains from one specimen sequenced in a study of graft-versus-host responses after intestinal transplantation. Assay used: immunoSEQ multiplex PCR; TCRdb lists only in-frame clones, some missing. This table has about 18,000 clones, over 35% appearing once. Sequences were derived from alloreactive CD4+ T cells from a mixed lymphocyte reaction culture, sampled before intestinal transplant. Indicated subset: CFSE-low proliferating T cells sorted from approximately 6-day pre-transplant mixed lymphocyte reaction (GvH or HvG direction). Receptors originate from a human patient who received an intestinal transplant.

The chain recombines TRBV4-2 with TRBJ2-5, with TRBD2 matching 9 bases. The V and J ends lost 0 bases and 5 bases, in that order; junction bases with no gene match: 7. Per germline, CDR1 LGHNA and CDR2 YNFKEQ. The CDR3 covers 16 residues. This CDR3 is CASSQDSGGGAETQYF. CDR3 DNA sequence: TGTGCCAGCAGCCAAGATAGTGGCGGGGGGGCGGAGACCCAGTACTTC.

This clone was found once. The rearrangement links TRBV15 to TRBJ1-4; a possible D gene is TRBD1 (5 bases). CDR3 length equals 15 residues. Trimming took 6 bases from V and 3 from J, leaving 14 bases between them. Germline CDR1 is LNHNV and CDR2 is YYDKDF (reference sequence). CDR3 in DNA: TGTGCCACCAGTGTCCAGGGAGGAGCTAATGAAAAACTGTTTTTT. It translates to CATSVQGGANEKLFF.

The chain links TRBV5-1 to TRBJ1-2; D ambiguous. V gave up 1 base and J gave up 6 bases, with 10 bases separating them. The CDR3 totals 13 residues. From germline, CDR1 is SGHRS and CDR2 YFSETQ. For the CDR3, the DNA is TGCGCCAGCAGCTTGATCGGGTTGCATGGCTACACCTTC. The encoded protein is CASSLIGLHGYTF.

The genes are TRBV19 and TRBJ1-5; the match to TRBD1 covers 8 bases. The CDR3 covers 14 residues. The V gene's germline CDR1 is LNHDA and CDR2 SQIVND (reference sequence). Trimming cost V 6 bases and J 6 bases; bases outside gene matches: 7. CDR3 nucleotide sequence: TGTGCCAGTAGCCAGGGGGCAGGTCGTCAGCCCCAGCATTTT. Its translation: CASSQGAGRQPQHF. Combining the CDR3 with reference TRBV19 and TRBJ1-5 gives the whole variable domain DGGITQSPKYLFRKEGQNVTLSCEQNLNHDAMYWYRQDPGQGLRLIYYSQIVNDFQKGDIAEGYSVSREKKESFPLTVTSAQKNPTAFYLCASSQGAGRQPQHFGDGTRLSIL.

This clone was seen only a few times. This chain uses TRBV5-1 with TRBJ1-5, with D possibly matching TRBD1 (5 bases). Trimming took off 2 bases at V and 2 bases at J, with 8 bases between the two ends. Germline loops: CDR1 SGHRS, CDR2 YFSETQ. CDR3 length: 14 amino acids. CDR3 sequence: CASSFEGGNQPQHF. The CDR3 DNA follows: TGCGCCAGCAGCTTTGAAGGGGGCAATCAGCCCCAGCATTTT.

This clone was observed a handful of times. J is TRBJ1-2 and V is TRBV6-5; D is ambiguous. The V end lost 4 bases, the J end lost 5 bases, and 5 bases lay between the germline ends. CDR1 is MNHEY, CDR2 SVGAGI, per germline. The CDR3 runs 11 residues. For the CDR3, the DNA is TGTGCCAGCAGTTCGCGTTATGGCTACACCTTC. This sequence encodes CASSSRYGYTF.

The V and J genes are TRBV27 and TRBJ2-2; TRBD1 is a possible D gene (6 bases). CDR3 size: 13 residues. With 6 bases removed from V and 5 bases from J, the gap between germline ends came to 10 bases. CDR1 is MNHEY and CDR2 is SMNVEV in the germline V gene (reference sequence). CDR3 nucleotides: TGTGCCAGCAGGCAGGGGTGGACCGGGGAGCTGTTTTTT. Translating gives CASRQGWTGELFF.

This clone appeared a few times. CDR3 loop: CTQQGGGPYEQYF. The CDR3 region has the DNA TGTACCCAACAGGGGGGGGGACCATACGAGCAGTACTTC. This chain uses TRBV6-1 with TRBJ2-7; tentative D call: TRBD1 (8 bases). The germline CDR1 and CDR2 sequences are MNHNS and SASEGT. This CDR3 has 13 residues.

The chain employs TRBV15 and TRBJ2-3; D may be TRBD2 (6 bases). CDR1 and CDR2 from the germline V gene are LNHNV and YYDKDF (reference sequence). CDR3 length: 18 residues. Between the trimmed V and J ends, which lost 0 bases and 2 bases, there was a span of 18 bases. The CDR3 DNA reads TGTGCCACCAGCAGAGAAACCGGGACTGGGGCGATCACAGATACGCAGTATTTT. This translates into CATSRETGTGAITDTQYF.

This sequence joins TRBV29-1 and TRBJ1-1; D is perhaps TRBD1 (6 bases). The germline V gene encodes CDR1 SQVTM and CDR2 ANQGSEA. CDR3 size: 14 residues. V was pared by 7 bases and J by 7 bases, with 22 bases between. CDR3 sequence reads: CSALTGSRGYEAFF. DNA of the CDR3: TGCAGCGCTCTAACAGGGTCCCGAGGGTATGAAGCTTTCTTT.